This TCR beta chain was recorded in a study of shared clonotypes between healthy human individuals. Broader study findings: Generation probability values for non-shared clonotypes were lower than those for clonotypes shared by all four donors.

CD45RO-negative cells were positively selected for CCR7, leaving out terminally differentiated effector memory CD45RA+ cells. For this clone: Its antigen is unknown.

V shed 5 bases and J shed 4 bases, with 10 bases lying between them. The germline V gene has CDR1 PRHDT and CDR2 FYEKMQ (reference sequence). The CDR3 spans 13 residues. The assay was immunoSEQ multiplex PCR, and TCRdb's table has in-frame clones only and misses some. The data show 1.5 million to 2.5 million clones, over 85% seen once. Input material: naive CD8+ T cells sorted from blood. The chain uses TRBV13 and TRBJ2-3; no clear D. This receptor was identified in a man aged 18 to 29 in good health. CDR3 coding DNA: TGTGCCAGCAGCCCGGAGAGTGCAGATACGCAGTATTTT. Amino acid sequence: CASSPESADTQYF. The complete variable domain, with remaining parts taken from reference TRBV13 and TRBJ2-3, reads AAGVIQSPRHLIKEKRETATLKCYPIPRHDTVYWYQQGPGQDPQFLISFYEKMQSDKGSIPDRFSAQQFSDYHSELNMSSLELGDSALYFCASSPESADTQYFGPGTRLTVL.